Listed below are T cell receptor beta chains from one sample, sequenced in a study of blood T cell repertoires in COVID-19. Assay: immunoSEQ multiplex PCR; the TCRdb copy retains only in-frame clones and omits some. In the table there are 200,000 to 250,000 clones, roughly 80% of which are singletons. Material: peripheral blood. The receptors were sampled from a woman between 18 and 30 years old with acute or convalescent COVID-19. CDR3s include the opening cysteine and the closing phenylalanine or tryptophan. A D gene is named only where the DNA matches it firmly. Size tells how often a clone was seen (once, few, many) or the class of an expanded clone, and some rows leave it out.

V gene: TRBV7-8; J gene: TRBJ2-1; D gene: TRBD2; clone size: .; CDR3 DNA: TGTGCCAGCAGCTTAGCGCCCCCGGGACTAGTCTACAATGAGCAGTTCTTC; CDR3 protein: CASSLAPPGLVYNEQFF
V gene: TRBV6-5; J gene: TRBJ2-5; D gene: .; clone size: .; CDR3 DNA: TGTGCCAGCAGACTACGTCATCCTTTCTCACAGTACTTC; CDR3 protein: CASRLRHPFSQYF
V gene: TRBV7-6; J gene: TRBJ2-1; D gene: TRBD2; clone size: .; CDR3 DNA: TGTGCCAGCAGCTTAGATATACCTAGCGGGAGGGCCCATAAGTACAATGAGCAGTTCTTC; CDR3 protein: CASSLDIPSGRAHKYNEQFF
V gene: TRBV4-3; J gene: TRBJ2-7; D gene: .; clone size: .; CDR3 DNA: TGCGCCAGCAGCCAAGTATATTCGATCGGGGAAGCCTACGAGCAGTACTTC; CDR3 protein: CASSQVYSIGEAYEQYF
V gene: TRBV6-4; J gene: TRBJ2-3; D gene: TRBD1; clone size: .; CDR3 DNA: TGTGCCAGCAGCGAGACAGGGGGTTCTGCAGATACGCAGTATTTT; CDR3 protein: CASSETGGSADTQYF
V gene: TRBV29-1; J gene: TRBJ2-1; D gene: .; clone size: few; CDR3 DNA: TGCAGCGTGGCTCCTACGGGACTCCTATACAATGAGCAGTTCTTC; CDR3 protein: CSVAPTGLLYNEQFF
V gene: TRBV5-1; J gene: TRBJ1-3; D gene: .; clone size: few; CDR3 DNA: TGCGCCAGCAGCTGGGGGACTGATGGAAACACCATATATTTT; CDR3 protein: CASSWGTDGNTIYF
V gene: TRBV6-2/TRBV6-3; J gene: TRBJ2-5; D gene: TRBD2; clone size: .; CDR3 DNA: TGTGCCAGCAGCTACTTCGGACTAGCGGGACTACAAGAGACCCAGTACTTC; CDR3 protein: CASSYFGLAGLQETQYF
V gene: TRBV6-4; J gene: TRBJ2-4; D gene: .; clone size: .; CDR3 DNA: TGTGCCAGCAGTGACTCGCGGATACATTCGGACATTCAGTACTTC; CDR3 protein: CASSDSRIHSDIQYF
V gene: TRBV19; J gene: TRBJ2-1; D gene: TRBD2; clone size: few; CDR3 DNA: TGTGCCAGTAGTATGAGCGGGAGCTCCTACAATGAGCAGTTCTTC; CDR3 protein: CASSMSGSSYNEQFF
V gene: TRBV18; J gene: TRBJ2-7; D gene: .; clone size: .; CDR3 DNA: TGTGCCAGCTCACCACTATCTCACAGCTCCTACGAGCAGTACTTC; CDR3 protein: CASSPLSHSSYEQYF
V gene: TRBV18; J gene: TRBJ2-2; D gene: TRBD1; clone size: .; CDR3 DNA: TGTGCCAGCTCCTTTAACAGGGGGAACACCGGGGAGCTGTTTTTT; CDR3 protein: CASSFNRGNTGELFF
V gene: TRBV20-1; J gene: TRBJ1-3; D gene: .; clone size: few; CDR3 DNA: TGCAGTGCTAACAGTGAAAACACCATATATTTT; CDR3 protein: CSANSENTIYF
V gene: TRBV28; J gene: TRBJ1-1; D gene: .; clone size: few; CDR3 DNA: TGTGCCAGCAGTTTTGAACAGGGAACAGGGATGAACACTGAAGCTTTCTTT; CDR3 protein: CASSFEQGTGMNTEAFF
V gene: TRBV28; J gene: TRBJ1-5; D gene: .; clone size: .; CDR3 DNA: TGTGCCAGCAGAAGAGCAACAGGGCAGGGACTAAATCAGCCCCAGCATTTT; CDR3 protein: CASRRATGQGLNQPQHF
V gene: TRBV6-4; J gene: TRBJ2-3; D gene: TRBD1; clone size: .; CDR3 DNA: TGTGCCAGCAGCTCGACAGGGGCCCCCACAGATACGCAGTATTTT; CDR3 protein: CASSSTGAPTDTQYF
V gene: TRBV15; J gene: TRBJ2-3; D gene: TRBD2; clone size: .; CDR3 DNA: TGTGCCACCAGCAGGGAAGCGGGAGGAGCGGATACGCAGTATTTT; CDR3 protein: CATSREAGGADTQYF
V gene: TRBV7-2; J gene: TRBJ1-2; D gene: .; clone size: .; CDR3 DNA: TGTGCCAGCAGTAGAAGCGGGGCCTATGGCTACACCTTC; CDR3 protein: CASSRSGAYGYTF
V gene: TRBV25-1; J gene: TRBJ2-6; D gene: .; clone size: .; CDR3 DNA: TGTGCCAGCAGTTCCCCTCAAACAGGGACTGGGGCCAACGTCCTGACTTTC; CDR3 protein: CASSSPQTGTGANVLTF
V gene: TRBV3-1/TRBV3-2; J gene: TRBJ1-6; D gene: .; clone size: few; CDR3 DNA: TGTGCCAGCAGCCACGCGCGGTCCTATAATTCACCCCTCCACTTT; CDR3 protein: CASSHARSYNSPLHF
V gene: TRBV10-3; J gene: TRBJ2-3; D gene: .; clone size: once; CDR3 DNA: TGTGCCATCAGTGAACCGGCGGAGCGCAACAATCCGGGAGATACGCAGTATTTT; CDR3 protein: CAISEPAERNNPGDTQYF
V gene: TRBV14; J gene: TRBJ2-5; D gene: .; clone size: .; CDR3 DNA: TGTGCCAGCAGCCGACAGTCTCAAGAGACCCAGTACTTC; CDR3 protein: CASSRQSQETQYF
V gene: TRBV15; J gene: TRBJ1-2; D gene: .; clone size: .; CDR3 DNA: TGTGCCACCAGCAGAGAGTTTGGGGGGGCGGGTAACTATGGCTACACCTTC; CDR3 protein: CATSREFGGAGNYGYTF
V gene: TRBV6-1; J gene: TRBJ1-5; D gene: .; clone size: .; CDR3 DNA: TGTGCCAGCAGTGAACTTGGGACACCCAATCAGCCCCAGCATTTT; CDR3 protein: CASSELGTPNQPQHF
V gene: TRBV6-5; J gene: TRBJ1-4; D gene: .; clone size: few; CDR3 DNA: TGTGCCAGCAGTAACCCCGTGGCAGGGTATGAAAAACTGTTTTTT; CDR3 protein: CASSNPVAGYEKLFF
V gene: TRBV11-2; J gene: TRBJ1-2; D gene: .; clone size: .; CDR3 DNA: TGTGCCAGCAGCCCCCGGGAGGGAGCAAACTATGGCTACACCTTC; CDR3 protein: CASSPREGANYGYTF
V gene: TRBV3-1/TRBV3-2; J gene: TRBJ1-6; D gene: .; clone size: .; CDR3 DNA: TGTGCCAGCAGCCAAGATAGGGGGGGCGTAGGGTCACCCCTCCACTTT; CDR3 protein: CASSQDRGGVGSPLHF
V gene: TRBV9; J gene: TRBJ2-7; D gene: .; clone size: .; CDR3 DNA: TGTGCCAGCAGCGTTTCACCGACTTCCTACGAGCAGTACTTC; CDR3 protein: CASSVSPTSYEQYF
V gene: TRBV25-1; J gene: TRBJ1-1; D gene: .; clone size: .; CDR3 DNA: TGTGCCAGCAGTGATTGGGGGGGCGCGGGGACTGAAGCTTTCTTT; CDR3 protein: CASSDWGGAGTEAFF
V gene: TRBV4-3; J gene: TRBJ2-1; D gene: .; clone size: .; CDR3 DNA: TGCGCCAGCAGCCAAGGGAGGCAAACGGGAAATGAGCAGTTCTTC; CDR3 protein: CASSQGRQTGNEQFF
V gene: TRBV2; J gene: TRBJ1-4; D gene: .; clone size: once; CDR3 DNA: TGTGCCAGCAGTGAATTGCGGGGGATGGGAACTAATGAAAAACTGTTTTTT; CDR3 protein: CASSELRGMGTNEKLFF
V gene: TRBV3-1/TRBV3-2; J gene: TRBJ2-3; D gene: .; clone size: .; CDR3 DNA: TGTGCCAGCAGCCCAAGGCGGGACCGCCCCGATACGCAGTATTTT; CDR3 protein: CASSPRRDRPDTQYF
V gene: TRBV5-1; J gene: TRBJ2-3; D gene: TRBD2; clone size: once; CDR3 DNA: TGCGCCAGCAGCCTTCCCGGACTAGCGGGCACAGATACGCAGTATTTT; CDR3 protein: CASSLPGLAGTDTQYF
V gene: TRBV7-2; J gene: TRBJ2-7; D gene: .; clone size: .; CDR3 DNA: TGTGCCAGCAGCTTAAACAGGGCAACGACGCGTCGGTACTTC; CDR3 protein: CASSLNRATTRRYF
V gene: TRBV28; J gene: TRBJ2-5; D gene: TRBD1; clone size: .; CDR3 DNA: TGTGCTAGCCGGGACAGGGGGACGGAGACCCAGTACTTC; CDR3 protein: CASRDRGTETQYF
V gene: TRBV19; J gene: TRBJ2-7; D gene: TRBD1; clone size: .; CDR3 DNA: TGTGCCAGTAGTCGGACAGGAAGCTCCTACGAGCAGTACTTC; CDR3 protein: CASSRTGSSYEQYF
V gene: TRBV4-3; J gene: TRBJ1-3; D gene: .; clone size: .; CDR3 DNA: TGCGCCAGCAGCCAAGACCCGCCCAGCGGGCTTGGAAACACCATATATTTT; CDR3 protein: CASSQDPPSGLGNTIYF
V gene: TRBV6-2/TRBV6-3; J gene: TRBJ1-5; D gene: .; clone size: few; CDR3 DNA: TGTGCCAGCAGTTACGGCCCGGGTAGGAGCAATCAGCCCCAGCATTTT; CDR3 protein: CASSYGPGRSNQPQHF
V gene: TRBV4-2; J gene: TRBJ2-1; D gene: TRBD2; clone size: .; CDR3 DNA: TGTGCCAGCAGCCAAAAGGGGGGACTAGCGGGAGGTTACAATGAGCAGTTCTTC; CDR3 protein: CASSQKGGLAGGYNEQFF
V gene: TRBV27; J gene: TRBJ1-2; D gene: .; clone size: .; CDR3 DNA: TGTGCCAGCACAGGGGATAACTATGGCTACACCTTC; CDR3 protein: CASTGDNYGYTF
V gene: TRBV28; J gene: TRBJ1-2; D gene: .; clone size: once; CDR3 DNA: TGTGCCAGCAGTTCGTATGGCTACACCTTC; CDR3 protein: CASSSYGYTF
V gene: TRBV7-2; J gene: TRBJ2-1; D gene: .; clone size: .; CDR3 DNA: TGTGCCAGCAGCGTCAGGGGCGGGAGTGGCTCCTACAATGAGCAGTTCTTC; CDR3 protein: CASSVRGGSGSYNEQFF
V gene: TRBV24-1; J gene: TRBJ2-3; D gene: .; clone size: few; CDR3 DNA: TGTGCCACCAGTGGCCGACTCCCCCCTACGCAGTATTTT; CDR3 protein: CATSGRLPPTQYF
V gene: TRBV12-5; J gene: TRBJ1-1; D gene: TRBD1; clone size: once; CDR3 DNA: TGTGCTAGTGGTCCCGCAGGGGGCGGTGAAGCTTTCTTT; CDR3 protein: CASGPAGGGEAFF
V gene: TRBV27; J gene: TRBJ2-7; D gene: .; clone size: .; CDR3 DNA: TGTGCCAGCAGTTCCCCTGGTGAAGCCCGCTACGAGCAGTACTTC; CDR3 protein: CASSSPGEARYEQYF
V gene: TRBV5-5; J gene: TRBJ2-1; D gene: .; clone size: .; CDR3 DNA: TGTGCCAGCAGCTTGGTTGGGCAGGGAGGTGGGAATGAGCAGTTCTTC; CDR3 protein: CASSLVGQGGGNEQFF
V gene: TRBV5-1; J gene: TRBJ1-1; D gene: .; clone size: .; CDR3 DNA: TGCGCCAGCAGCCTGAGCGGGGTGGTCACTGAAGCTTTCTTT; CDR3 protein: CASSLSGVVTEAFF
V gene: TRBV19; J gene: TRBJ1-4; D gene: .; clone size: .; CDR3 DNA: TGTGCCAGTAGTACGGGTAGGAGAACTAATGAAAAACTGTTTTTT; CDR3 protein: CASSTGRRTNEKLFF
V gene: TRBV5-4; J gene: TRBJ2-4; D gene: .; clone size: .; CDR3 DNA: TGTGCCAGCAACCCACAAGAAGCCAAAAACATTCAGTACTTC; CDR3 protein: CASNPQEAKNIQYF
V gene: TRBV6-4; J gene: TRBJ2-2; D gene: .; clone size: medium-sized; CDR3 DNA: TGTGCCAGCAGTGGGGACTTGAACACCGGGGAGCTGTTTTTT; CDR3 protein: CASSGDLNTGELFF
V gene: TRBV29-1; J gene: TRBJ1-3; D gene: .; clone size: .; CDR3 DNA: TGCAGCGTTGAAAAAGGGGAAAACACCATATATTTT; CDR3 protein: CSVEKGENTIYF